These 32 T cell receptor beta chains originate from one sample sequenced in a study of OX40 agonist ivuxolimab in advanced cancers. Using immunoSEQ multiplex PCR, the repertoire was profiled, and TCRdb retains in-frame clones only, with some absent. The sample includes about 77,000 clones, around 88% seen only once; the top ten take 0.76%. The sequencing used CD4+ or CD8+ T cells sorted from blood, collected in a trial of the OX40 agonist ivuxolimab. Receptors originate from an adult with an advanced solid tumor such as melanoma, head and neck, liver or kidney cancer.

V and J are TRBV6-5 and TRBJ1-5; 8 bases align to TRBD1. V lost 2 bases to trimming and J lost 6 bases; unmatched junction nucleotides: 3. Per germline, CDR1 MNHEY and CDR2 SVGAGI. CDR3 length: 14 amino acids. CDR3 DNA sequence: TGTGCCAGCAGTTACCAGGGGGCGGGTCAGCCCCAGCATTTT. Translated: CASSYQGAGQPQHF.

J is TRBJ2-3 and V is TRBV7-9; TRBD1 agrees at 8 bases. The germline gives CDR1 SEHNR, CDR2 FQNEAQ (reference sequence). The CDR3 totals 14 residues. The junction had 6 bases not matched to a gene; V was cut back by 4 bases and J by 6 bases. This CDR3 reads CASSSDRVGDTQYF. Here the CDR3 DNA reads TGTGCCAGCAGCTCGGACAGGGTTGGGGATACGCAGTATTTT.

V is TRBV7-9 and J is TRBJ1-6; 9 bases line up with TRBD1. With V trimmed by 6 bases and J by 7 bases, 19 bases remained unmatched. This CDR3 has 19 residues. CDR1 and CDR2 from the germline V gene are SEHNR and FQNEAQ (reference sequence). CDR3 sequence (DNA): TGTGCCAGCAGGTGGACAGGGGTGACGGGTTGGAGGACCAATTCACCCCTCCACTTT. This translates into CASRWTGVTGWRTNSPLHF.

This rearrangement joins TRBV27 to TRBJ1-2; no definite D call. Per germline, CDR1 MNHEY and CDR2 SMNVEV (reference sequence). CDR3 length: 12 residues. Trimming pared 6 bases from V and 0 bases from J, leaving 5 bases between. As DNA, the CDR3 is TGTGCCAGCAGGGGCGCTAACTATGGCTACACCTTC. This codes for CASRGANYGYTF.

Worth noting for this clone: The junction does not match germline at one end; this may be a read error. The chain uses TRBV19 and TRBJ1-2; TRBD1 matches 7 bases. CDR1 is LNHDA and CDR2 is SQIVND in the germline V gene (reference sequence). The CDR3 is 13 amino acids. The CDR3: CASSIDRVHGYTF. The DNA of the CDR3 is TGTGCCAGTAGCATAGACAGGGTCCATGGCTACACCTTC.

This sequence joins TRBV5-6 and TRBJ2-3; D is ambiguous. V lost 3 bases to trimming and J lost 2 bases, with 10 bases between them. This CDR3 comprises 14 residues. The germline gives CDR1 SGHDT, CDR2 YYEEEE. The CDR3 is CASSSLSVTDTQYF. The CDR3 region has the DNA TGTGCCAGCAGCTCCCTGTCGGTCACAGATACGCAGTATTTT.

Here the CDR3 reads CASSEADNYGYTF. DNA of the CDR3: TGTGCCAGCAGTGAAGCGGATAACTATGGCTACACCTTC. The rearrangement joins TRBV6-1 to TRBJ1-2; D remains ambiguous. The ends were cut back, 0 bases at V and 1 base at J, with 3 bases in the middle. This CDR3 region has 13 residues. Germline-derived CDR1 and CDR2 are MNHNS and SASEGT.

The chain combines TRBV6-1 with TRBJ1-1; TRBD1 is a possible D gene (6 bases). This CDR3 region has 15 residues. Germline assignment: CDR1 MNHNS and CDR2 SASEGT. Trimming shortened V by 6 bases and J by 1 base, and 15 bases separated the two germline ends. CDR3 amino acids: CASRWGGARNTEAFF. DNA of the CDR3: TGTGCCAGCAGGTGGGGGGGCGCAAGGAACACTGAAGCTTTCTTT.

This clone is a singleton in its sample. This chain links TRBV25-1 with TRBJ1-4; TRBD1 is a possible D gene (5 bases). Trimming cost V 4 bases and J 7 bases, with 13 bases left between them. Germline CDR1 is MGHDK and CDR2 is SYGVNS. The CDR3 is 14 amino acids. This chain's CDR3 is CASSVPGLGEKLFF. CDR3 DNA sequence: TGTGCCAGCAGTGTTCCGGGACTGGGTGAAAAACTGTTTTTT.

This rearrangement joins TRBV29-1 to TRBJ2-2; 8 nucleotides line up with TRBD1. The CDR3 consists of 13 residues. Germline V gene sequence: CDR1 SQVTM, CDR2 ANQGSEA. V dropped 6 bases and J dropped 5; count of bases not matched to a gene: 5. The CDR3 DNA reads as TGCAGCGTCCGGACAGGGTCGACCGGGGAGCTGTTTTTT. Its translation: CSVRTGSTGELFF.

J is TRBJ1-4 and V is TRBV19; D is unclear. The germline V gene has CDR1 LNHDA and CDR2 SQIVND (reference sequence). The V gene lost 3 bases and the J gene lost 8 bases, with 10 bases spanning the gap. This CDR3 has 13 residues. This chain's CDR3 is CASSMNKREKLFF. Written as DNA, the CDR3 is TGTGCCAGTAGTATGAACAAGCGAGAAAAACTGTTTTTT.

J is TRBJ2-5 and V is TRBV5-6; D uncertain. V lost 2 bases, J lost 6 bases, and 17 bases lay in between. Germline V gene lookup returns CDR1 SGHDT and CDR2 YYEEEE. CDR3 length: 15 amino acids. Here the CDR3 reads CASSFLPGREKTQYF. DNA for the CDR3: TGTGCCAGCAGCTTTCTTCCTGGCAGAGAAAAGACCCAGTACTTC.

As for this clone: The sample carries other DNA sequences with the same CDR3. The chain combines TRBV7-9 with TRBJ1-5, with 9 positions matching TRBD1. The germline gives CDR1 SEHNR, CDR2 FQNEAQ (reference sequence). This CDR3 is 15 amino acids long. Trimming cost V 0 bases and J 4 bases; bases outside gene matches: 1. This CDR3 is CASSLATGGNQPQHF. The CDR3 region has the DNA TGTGCCAGCAGCTTAGCGACAGGGGGGAATCAGCCCCAGCATTTT.

This clone was seen a few times. The chain recombines TRBV5-4 with TRBJ2-2; D not resolved. With 0 bases removed from V and 1 base from J, the gap between germline ends came to 4 bases. The CDR3 covers 14 residues. The germline gives CDR1 SGHNT, CDR2 YYREEE (reference sequence). CDR3 sequence (DNA): TGTGCCAGCAGCTTGGAGATGAACACCGGGGAGCTGTTTTTT. Translation: CASSLEMNTGELFF.

The chain is built from TRBV5-1 and TRBJ2-1; 10 nucleotides match TRBD2. CDR3 length equals 15 residues. V gave up 2 bases and J gave up 7 bases; unmatched junction bases: 6. Germline V gene lookup returns CDR1 SGHRS and CDR2 YFSETQ. CDR3 DNA sequence: TGCGCCAGCAGCTTAAGCGGGAGGGCCTGGAATGAGCAGTTCTTC. Amino acid sequence: CASSLSGRAWNEQFF.

The count of this clone is one. The chain carries TRBV28 and TRBJ1-4; D ambiguous. Germline V gives CDR1 MDHEN, CDR2 SYDVKM. V lost 8 bases and J lost 6, with 10 bases in between. The CDR3 is 12 residues long. DNA of the CDR3: TGTGCCAGCCATGCGGGAGATGAAAAACTGTTTTTT. Amino acid sequence: CASHAGDEKLFF.

The chain employs TRBV9 and TRBJ2-5, with D uncertain. CDR1 and CDR2 (germline): SGDLS, YYNGEE. Trimming stripped 2 bases from V and 0 bases from J, with 5 bases between. The CDR3 length is 13 residues. This chain's CDR3 is CASSVQYQETQYF. The CDR3 DNA reads TGTGCCAGCAGCGTCCAGTACCAAGAGACCCAGTACTTC.

The rearrangement joins TRBV7-9 to TRBJ2-4, with D perhaps TRBD2 (7 bases). The CDR3 is 16 amino acids. V dropped 5 bases and J dropped 0 bases, with 14 bases sitting between them. Germline lookup yields CDR1 SEHNR and CDR2 FQNEAQ (reference sequence). The CDR3 reads CASSPVGGLAKNIQYF. The CDR3 coding sequence is TGTGCCAGCAGCCCCGTGGGGGGGCTAGCCAAAAACATTCAGTACTTC.

This sequence joins TRBV6-1 and TRBJ2-7; possible D gene TRBD2, 6 bases. CDR3 length: 14 residues. Germline lookup yields CDR1 MNHNS and CDR2 SASEGT. V lost 6 bases and J 2 bases, leaving 14 bases between the germline ends. CDR3 residues: CASRLGLLPYEQYF. In DNA, the CDR3 is TGTGCCAGCAGGCTAGGACTACTGCCCTACGAGCAGTACTTC.

The J gene is TRBJ2-2, the V gene TRBV7-9; either TRBD1 or TRBD2 may fit D (5 bases each). This CDR3 has 17 residues. V was cut by 7 bases and J by 0 bases, with 18 bases left in between. The germline gives CDR1 SEHNR, CDR2 FQNEAQ (reference sequence). CDR3 in DNA: TGTGCCAGCAACCCGAGGGGCAGAGATTCGAACACCGGGGAGCTGTTTTTT. Translation gives CASNPRGRDSNTGELFF.

The J gene is TRBJ2-1, the V gene TRBV27; no clear D gene. The CDR3 extends over 15 amino acids. Germline lookup yields CDR1 MNHEY and CDR2 SMNVEV (reference sequence). V lost 5 bases to trimming and J lost 0 bases, with 11 bases between them. The chain's CDR3 is CASSGPRSSYNEQFF. CDR3 in DNA: TGTGCCAGCAGTGGCCCTCGGAGCTCCTACAATGAGCAGTTCTTC.

The chain carries TRBV5-5 and TRBJ1-2; D unclear. Germline values: CDR1 SGHKS, CDR2 YYEKEE (reference sequence). This CDR3 has 13 residues. Trimming removed 1 base at V and 3 bases at J, with 7 bases between. The CDR3 DNA reads as TGTGCCAGCAGCTTGAAAAGCGACTATGGCTACACCTTC. This sequence encodes CASSLKSDYGYTF.

The CDR3 DNA reads as TGTGCCAGCAATACAGGGTCGATGGACACTGAAGCTTTCTTT. It yields the protein CASNTGSMDTEAFF. The rearrangement uses TRBV6-6 and TRBJ1-1, with D possibly matching TRBD1 (6 bases). V lost 7 bases to trimming and J lost 3 bases, with 15 bases between them. The CDR3 is 14 amino acids. The V gene's germline CDR1 is MNHNY and CDR2 SVGAGI (reference sequence).

V gene TRBV10-3 combines with J gene TRBJ2-7; 9 nucleotides agree with TRBD2. V shed 3 bases, J shed 8 bases, and the junction held 8 bases outside the gene matches. The CDR3 is 14 amino acids. The V gene's germline CDR1 is ENHRY and CDR2 SYGVKD. DNA of the CDR3: TGTGCCATCAGTGACCCGGGACTAGCCAATCAGCAGTACTTC. Protein sequence: CAISDPGLANQQYF.

This clone showed up just once. This sequence joins TRBV10-1 and TRBJ2-3; D is possibly TRBD2 (6 bases). The CDR3 extends over 14 amino acids. V was shortened by 2 bases and J by 1 base, with 7 bases between the two germline ends. The V gene's germline CDR1 is WNHNN and CDR2 SYGVQD (reference sequence). The CDR3 region has the DNA TGCGCCAGCAGTGAGGCGGGACGCACAGATACGCAGTATTTT. This sequence encodes CASSEAGRTDTQYF.

The rearrangement joins TRBV5-1 to TRBJ1-1; 9 positions match TRBD1. V lost 4 bases, J lost 4 bases, and 11 bases stayed unmatched. The germline V gene encodes CDR1 SGHRS and CDR2 YFSETQ. This CDR3 comprises 16 residues. In DNA form, the CDR3 reads TGCGCCAGCAGCGAAGACAGGGGGGTCCCAGCCACTGAAGCTTTCTTT. Translated, it gives CASSEDRGVPATEAFF.

The chain links TRBV19 to TRBJ2-7, with unresolved D. Germline CDR1 and CDR2: LNHDA and SQIVND (reference sequence). CDR3 size: 14 residues. V lost 4 bases and J lost 6, with 16 bases in between. CDR3 sequence reads: CASSKNPPLTEQYF. The CDR3 DNA reads as TGTGCCAGTAGTAAGAATCCGCCTTTGACCGAGCAGTACTTC.

The genes are TRBV28 and TRBJ2-7; D ambiguous. Germline CDR1 and CDR2: MDHEN and SYDVKM. The CDR3 consists of 12 residues. V lost 6 bases to trimming and J lost 5 bases, with 11 bases between them. The CDR3 spells CASSPSADEQYF. The CDR3 nucleotides read TGTGCCAGCAGCCCCTCCGCGGACGAGCAGTACTTC.

This chain uses TRBV6-5 with TRBJ1-6; 9 bases are shared with TRBD1. Germline assignment: CDR1 MNHEY and CDR2 SVGAGI. J lost 6 bases, V lost 10 bases, and 7 bases had no gene match. The CDR3 contains 14 residues. This chain's CDR3 is CATRDRASNSPLHF. The CDR3 DNA sequence: TGTGCCACCCGGGACAGGGCCTCTAATTCACCCCTCCACTTT.

This clone was detected only a few times. This chain links TRBV6-5 with TRBJ1-4; 8 positions agree with TRBD1. This CDR3 is built from 14 residues. Per the germline V gene, CDR1 is MNHEY and CDR2 is SVGAGI. After removal of 5 bases from V and 6 bases from J, the junction contained 5 bases not matched to a gene. CDR3 in DNA: TGTGCCAGCAGTCGCAGGGGGCGTGATGAAAAACTGTTTTTT. This codes for CASSRRGRDEKLFF.

This chain uses TRBV28 with TRBJ2-4; no reliable D call. The V gene lost 3 bases and the J gene lost 3 bases, with 12 bases spanning the gap. The CDR3 extends over 15 amino acids. Germline CDR1 and CDR2: MDHEN and SYDVKM. The CDR3 loop is CASSLISAGKNIQYF. The CDR3 DNA reads as TGTGCCAGCAGTTTGATCTCGGCCGGCAAAAACATTCAGTACTTC.

CDR3 coding DNA: TGTGCCAGCAGGCCCCCAGGGGTCCACGAGCAGTACTTC. This gives the protein CASRPPGVHEQYF. V is TRBV27 and J is TRBJ2-7; weak D call: TRBD1 (6 bases). Germline V CDR1 and CDR2: MNHEY, SMNVEV (reference sequence). Trimming shortened V by 6 bases and J by 5 bases, and 14 bases separated the two germline ends. The CDR3 is made up of 13 amino acids.